A selection of T cell receptor beta chains follows, all from one sample in a study of cytomegalovirus exposure and HLA in healthy donors. Profiled with immunoSEQ multiplex PCR; TCRdb holds only in-frame clones, not every one. This repertoire comprises tens of thousands of clones; its ten largest clones make up 15%. Sequenced: PBMCs. The receptors shown here come from a man over 45 in good health and CMV-seropositive. The CDR3 runs from the conserved cysteine through the conserved F or W. A D gene is named only where the DNA matches it firmly.

D gene,J gene,V gene,CDR3 DNA,CDR3 protein
TRBD1,TRBJ1-1,TRBV9,TGTGCCAGCAGCCCCCGGGACAGGAGGTCTGAAGCTTTCTTT,CASSPRDRRSEAFF
TRBD2,TRBJ2-3,TRBV10-3,TGTGCCATCAGTGGTGAGGCAGGACTAGGAGCGGGTACGCAGTATTTT,CAISGEAGLGAGTQYF
-,TRBJ1-1,TRBV29-1,TGCAGCGTTGAGACAGGCGTCTACACTGAAGCTTTCTTT,CSVETGVYTEAFF
-,TRBJ1-1,TRBV5-4,TGTGCCAGCAGCTTGGACTTCGTGGGGGCATCCACGAACACTGAAGCTTTCTTT,CASSLDFVGASTNTEAFF
TRBD1,TRBJ2-6,TRBV7-3,TGTGCCAGCGGACAGGGCTCTGGGGCCAACGTCCTGACTTTC,CASGQGSGANVLTF
TRBD2,TRBJ2-3,TRBV4-1,TGCGCCAGCAGCCAAGGCCGGGCTAGCGGCCCCACAGATACGCAGTATTTT,CASSQGRASGPTDTQYF
TRBD1,TRBJ1-2,TRBV18,TGTGCCAGCTCACCACAGGGGGCGAATGGCTACACCTTC,CASSPQGANGYTF
TRBD1,TRBJ1-3,TRBV5-1,TGCGCCAGCAGCCCGGACAGGGTCCCTGGAAACACCATATATTTT,CASSPDRVPGNTIYF
TRBD1,TRBJ1-1,TRBV9,TGTGCCAGCAGCGTCCCGGACAGGGGTGAGCCTGAAGCTTTCTTT,CASSVPDRGEPEAFF
-,TRBJ1-5,TRBV28,TGTGCCAGCAGTCCCGGGACAAACCATCAGCCCCAGCATTTT,CASSPGTNHQPQHF
TRBD2,TRBJ2-3,TRBV19,TGTGCCAGTAAACGGGAGGAGGAAGATACGCAGTATTTT,CASKREEEDTQYF
TRBD2,TRBJ2-1,TRBV9,TGTGCCAGCAGCGGTCGGACTAGCGGGAGGGTAAAAGGATCCTACAATGAGCAGTTCTTC,CASSGRTSGRVKGSYNEQFF
TRBD1,TRBJ2-1,TRBV12-5,TGTGCTAGTGGATCCGGACAGGCCAATGAGCAGTTCTTC,CASGSGQANEQFF
TRBD2,TRBJ2-1,TRBV19,TGTGCCAGTAGTCCCCTAGGTAGCGGGAGTATGGATGAGCAGTTCTTC,CASSPLGSGSMDEQFF
TRBD2,TRBJ2-1,TRBV23-1,TGCGCCAGCAGTCAATCGATCCTAGCGGAGGACAATGAGCAGTTCTTC,CASSQSILAEDNEQFF
TRBD2,TRBJ2-1,TRBV4-2,TGTGCCAGCAGCCAAGGACTAGCGGGAGCGAACTACAATGAGCAGTTCTTC,CASSQGLAGANYNEQFF
TRBD2,TRBJ2-3,TRBV5-4,TGTGCCAGCAGCTTCCGAGCGGGAGAAACGGATACGCAGTATTTT,CASSFRAGETDTQYF
-,TRBJ1-5,TRBV19,TGTGCCAGTAGAGATGACAAACCCAATCAGCCCCAGCATTTT,CASRDDKPNQPQHF
TRBD2,TRBJ2-7,TRBV11-3,TGTGCCAGCAGCTTGACAGGACTAGCGGGAGGTTCTTACGAGCAGTACTTC,CASSLTGLAGGSYEQYF
-,TRBJ2-7,TRBV13,TGTGCCAGCAGCTTAGTCGGCAGGGTGCCCTACGAGCAGTACTTC,CASSLVGRVPYEQYF
-,TRBJ2-5,TRBV18,TGTGCCAGCTCCCGCTCCGCCCTTACAGCAGGGAATGAGGAGACCCAGTACTTC,CASSRSALTAGNEETQYF
TRBD2,TRBJ2-1,TRBV4-1,TGCGCCAGCAGCGGAAGAGGACTAGGCAATGAGCAGTTCTTC,CASSGRGLGNEQFF
TRBD1,TRBJ2-7,TRBV18,TGTGCCAGCTCACGGACAGGCCAAAGCTCCTACGAGCAGTACTTC,CASSRTGQSSYEQYF
-,TRBJ2-7,TRBV4-3,TGCGCCAGCAGCCAAGATTCTCGTGGAGGTTACGAGCAGTACTTC,CASSQDSRGGYEQYF
TRBD2,TRBJ2-3,TRBV5-1,TGCGCCAGCAGCCGTGGGGGGAGGGCCCTCACAGATACGCAGTATTTT,CASSRGGRALTDTQYF
-,TRBJ2-1,TRBV4-1,TGCGCCAGCCGACTCCTGGACAATGAGCAGTTCTTC,CASRLLDNEQFF
TRBD1,TRBJ1-6,TRBV18,TGTGCCAGCTCACAAGGGACAGGGGATAATTCACCCCTCCACTTT,CASSQGTGDNSPLHF
TRBD1,TRBJ2-7,TRBV27,TGTGCCAGCAGTGCGGGACAGGGCCTTCGGGAGCAGTACTTC,CASSAGQGLREQYF
-,TRBJ1-1,TRBV6-5,TGTGCCAGCAGTTACGGCCGAGGAGAAGCTTTCTTT,CASSYGRGEAFF
-,TRBJ1-2,TRBV7-9,TGTGCCAGCAGCCCTGGACAGACCAGAGGCTACACCTTC,CASSPGQTRGYTF
-,TRBJ2-5,TRBV30,TGTGCCTGGAGTTTACAGGGAGGGGAGACCCAGTACTTC,CAWSLQGGETQYF
-,TRBJ1-5,TRBV18,TGTGCCAGCTCATCGGGGAATCAGCCCCAGCATTTT,CASSSGNQPQHF
-,TRBJ2-7,TRBV18,TGTGCCAGCTCTCCCGCGGCGGACAGCAGCTCCTACGAGCAGTACTTC,CASSPAADSSSYEQYF
-,TRBJ1-1,TRBV5-6,TGTGCCAGCAGTGTTGTAAACACTGAAGCTTTCTTT,CASSVVNTEAFF
-,TRBJ1-1,TRBV30,TGTGCCTGGAGTATAAACAGGAATCGGGAAGCTTTCTTT,CAWSINRNREAFF
-,TRBJ2-1,TRBV9,TGTGCCAGCAGCTTCCCCAGGACAGGAGGGAATAATGAGCAGTTCTTC,CASSFPRTGGNNEQFF
TRBD1,TRBJ1-2,TRBV7-9,TGTGCCAGCAGCCCACAGGGGGCCCGGGGCGGCTACACCTTC,CASSPQGARGGYTF
TRBD1,TRBJ1-1,TRBV7-9,TGTGCCAGCAGCTTAGGCGACAGGGGGCAGGTGAACACTGAAGCTTTCTTT,CASSLGDRGQVNTEAFF
-,TRBJ1-2,TRBV19,TGTGCCAGTATCCCTTCGGGAGGAGCTAACTATGGCTACACCTTC,CASIPSGGANYGYTF
TRBD1,TRBJ1-2,TRBV4-3,TGCGCCAGCGGCCAACGGGACAGGTCGTTGTATGGCTACACCTTC,CASGQRDRSLYGYTF
TRBD2,TRBJ2-4,TRBV13,TGTGCCAGCAGCTTATATTTTCGGGGGGGGAAGGCCAAAAACATTCAGTACTTC,CASSLYFRGGKAKNIQYF
-,TRBJ2-3,TRBV7-9,TGTGCCAGCAGTGACAGGGTAGCGGAGGGGGATACGCAGTATTTT,CASSDRVAEGDTQYF
-,TRBJ2-5,TRBV10-3,TGTGCCATCAGTGTGGCGGACCAAGAGACCCAGTACTTC,CAISVADQETQYF
TRBD2,TRBJ2-5,TRBV7-9,TGTGCCAGCAGCTTAACGGCGGGAGAAGAGACCCAGTACTTC,CASSLTAGEETQYF
-,TRBJ1-1,TRBV15,TGTGCCACCAGCAGAGATCTAGTGGACTTAATGAACACTGAAGCTTTCTTT,CATSRDLVDLMNTEAFF
-,TRBJ2-4,TRBV5-1,TGCGCCAGCAGCTTGGATCCGGGGGCCAAAAACATTCAGTACTTC,CASSLDPGAKNIQYF
TRBD1,TRBJ1-1,TRBV7-2,TGTGCCAGCAGCTCAACGGGACAGGGGGGCACTGAAGCTTTCTTT,CASSSTGQGGTEAFF
-,TRBJ1-5,TRBV5-6,TGTGCCAGCAGCCCCGGGCGGGGAGGCCAGCCCCAGCATTTT,CASSPGRGGQPQHF
-,TRBJ1-1,TRBV4-1,TGCGCCAGCAGAGAGACAGGTTCTATGAACACTGAAGATTTCTTT,CASRETGSMNTEDFF